This T cell receptor (beta chain) was recorded in a study of control samples from healthy donors and cancer patients. Per the germline V gene, CDR1 is SGHAT and CDR2 is FQNNGV. The CDR3 is 16 residues long. V was pared by 1 base and J by 4 bases, with 14 bases between. The data were produced by immunoSEQ multiplex PCR, yet TCRdb's version contains in-frame clones alone and is incomplete. Of 95,000 to 130,000 clones in the sample, 88% were seen once. This chain links TRBV11-2 with TRBJ2-1; D perhaps matches TRBD2 (5 bases). Sequencing used blood. This clonotype was obtained from a woman in her sixties or seventies in good health. CDR3 nucleotide sequence: TGTGCCAGCAGCTTAGGGTTGAGTAGCGTGTACAATGAGCAGTTCTTC. Encoded protein: CASSLGLSSVYNEQFF.